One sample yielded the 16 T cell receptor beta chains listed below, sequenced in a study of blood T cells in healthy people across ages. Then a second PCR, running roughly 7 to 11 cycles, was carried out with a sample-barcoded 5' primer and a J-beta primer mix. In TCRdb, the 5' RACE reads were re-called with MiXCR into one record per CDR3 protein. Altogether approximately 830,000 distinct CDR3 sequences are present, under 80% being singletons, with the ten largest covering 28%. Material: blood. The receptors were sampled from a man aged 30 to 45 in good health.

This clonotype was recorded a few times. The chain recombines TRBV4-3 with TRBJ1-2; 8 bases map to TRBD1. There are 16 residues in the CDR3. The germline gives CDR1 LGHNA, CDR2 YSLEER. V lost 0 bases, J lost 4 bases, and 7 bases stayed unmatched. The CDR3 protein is CASSQEAGGVFYGYTF. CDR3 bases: TGCGCCAGCAGCCAAGAGGCAGGGGGCGTATTCTATGGCTACACCTTC.

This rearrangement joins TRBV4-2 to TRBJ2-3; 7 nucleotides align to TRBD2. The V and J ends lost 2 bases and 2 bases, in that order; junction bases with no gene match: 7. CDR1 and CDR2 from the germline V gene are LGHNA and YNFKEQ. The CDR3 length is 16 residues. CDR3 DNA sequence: TGTGCCAGCAGCCAATCGGAGCGGGAACTCACAGATACGCAGTATTTT. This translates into CASSQSERELTDTQYF.

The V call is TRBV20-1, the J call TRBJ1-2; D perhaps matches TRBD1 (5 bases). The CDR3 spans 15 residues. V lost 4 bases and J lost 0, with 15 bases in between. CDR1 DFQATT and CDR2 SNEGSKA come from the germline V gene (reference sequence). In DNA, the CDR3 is TGCAGTGCTAAGATAACAGGATCTCCTAACTATGGCTACACCTTC. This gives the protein CSAKITGSPNYGYTF.

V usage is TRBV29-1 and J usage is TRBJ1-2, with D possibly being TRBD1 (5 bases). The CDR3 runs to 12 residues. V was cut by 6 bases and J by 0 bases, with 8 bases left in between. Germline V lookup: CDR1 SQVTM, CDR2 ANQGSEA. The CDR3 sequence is CSVLTANYGYTF. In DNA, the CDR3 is TGCAGCGTCTTGACAGCTAACTATGGCTACACCTTC.

CDR3 sequence (DNA): TGTGCCAGCACCCAGCGATATAATTCACCCCTCCACTTT. As protein: CASTQRYNSPLHF. The chain has TRBV6-6 and TRBJ1-6; D unclear. CDR1 is MNHNY, CDR2 SVGAGI, per germline (reference sequence). This CDR3 region has 13 residues. Trimming cost V 7 bases and J 4 bases, with 8 bases left between them.

The CDR3 is CASSTNRGYEQYF. In nucleotides, the CDR3 is TGTGCCAGCAGCACAAACCGAGGGTACGAGCAGTACTTC. V usage is TRBV7-9 and J usage is TRBJ2-5, with D perhaps TRBD2 (5 bases). The J call may be mistaken, given a closer DNA end match to TRBJ2-7. The CDR3 is 13 amino acids. From germline, CDR1 is SEHNR and CDR2 FQNEAQ (reference sequence).

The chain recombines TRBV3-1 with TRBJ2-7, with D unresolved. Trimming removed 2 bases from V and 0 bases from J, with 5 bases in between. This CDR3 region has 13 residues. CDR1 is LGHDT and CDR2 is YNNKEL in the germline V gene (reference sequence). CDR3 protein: CASSQTASYEQYF. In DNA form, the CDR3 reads TGTGCCAGCAGCCAAACCGCCTCCTACGAGCAGTACTTC.

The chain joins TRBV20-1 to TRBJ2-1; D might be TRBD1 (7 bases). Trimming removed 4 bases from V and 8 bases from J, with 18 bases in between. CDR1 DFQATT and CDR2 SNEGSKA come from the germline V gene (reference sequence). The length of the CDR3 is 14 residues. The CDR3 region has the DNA TGCAGTGCTACGTGGAGGGGGCGCGGCGATGAGCAGTTCTTC. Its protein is CSATWRGRGDEQFF.

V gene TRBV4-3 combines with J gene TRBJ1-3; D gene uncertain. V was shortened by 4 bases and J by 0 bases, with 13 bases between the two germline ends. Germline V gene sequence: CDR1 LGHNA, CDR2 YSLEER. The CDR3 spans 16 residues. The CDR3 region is CASSRRMSLSGNTIYF. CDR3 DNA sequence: TGCGCCAGCAGCCGGAGAATGTCCCTCTCTGGAAACACCATATATTTT.

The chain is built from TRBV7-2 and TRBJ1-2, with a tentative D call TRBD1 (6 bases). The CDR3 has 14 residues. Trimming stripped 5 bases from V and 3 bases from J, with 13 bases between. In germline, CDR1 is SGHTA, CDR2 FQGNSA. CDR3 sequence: CASSASPGDYGYTF. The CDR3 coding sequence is TGTGCCAGCAGCGCAAGCCCAGGGGACTATGGCTACACCTTC.

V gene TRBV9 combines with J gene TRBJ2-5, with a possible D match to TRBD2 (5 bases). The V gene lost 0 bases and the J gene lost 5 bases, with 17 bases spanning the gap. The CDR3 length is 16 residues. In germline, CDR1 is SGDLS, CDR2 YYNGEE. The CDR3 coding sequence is TGTGCCAGCAGCGTAGATCCTAGCCCTACTAGGGAGACCCAGTACTTC. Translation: CASSVDPSPTRETQYF.

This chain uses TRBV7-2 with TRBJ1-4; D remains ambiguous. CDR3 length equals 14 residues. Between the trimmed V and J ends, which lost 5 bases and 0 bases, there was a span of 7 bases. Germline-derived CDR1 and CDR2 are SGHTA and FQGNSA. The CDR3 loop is CASSIVATNEKLFF. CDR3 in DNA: TGTGCCAGCAGCATTGTGGCAACTAATGAAAAACTGTTTTTT.

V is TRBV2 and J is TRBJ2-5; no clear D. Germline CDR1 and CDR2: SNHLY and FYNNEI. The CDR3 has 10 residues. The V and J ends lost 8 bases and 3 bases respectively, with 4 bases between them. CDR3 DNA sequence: TGTGCCAGCTTGGAAGAGACCCAGTACTTC. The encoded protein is CASLEETQYF. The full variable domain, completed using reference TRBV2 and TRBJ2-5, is EPEVTQTPSHQVTQMGQEVILRCVPISNHLYFYWYRQILGQKVEFLVSFYNNEISEKSEIFDDQFSVERPDGSNFTLKIRSTKLEDSAMYFCASLEETQYFGPGTRLLVL.

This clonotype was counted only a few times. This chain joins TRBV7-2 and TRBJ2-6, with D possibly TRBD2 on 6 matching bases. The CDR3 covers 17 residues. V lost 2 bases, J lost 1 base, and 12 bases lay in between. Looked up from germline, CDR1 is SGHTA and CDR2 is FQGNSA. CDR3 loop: CASSLLGEASGANVLTF. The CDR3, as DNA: TGTGCCAGCAGCTTACTGGGGGAGGCATCTGGGGCCAACGTCCTGACTTTC.

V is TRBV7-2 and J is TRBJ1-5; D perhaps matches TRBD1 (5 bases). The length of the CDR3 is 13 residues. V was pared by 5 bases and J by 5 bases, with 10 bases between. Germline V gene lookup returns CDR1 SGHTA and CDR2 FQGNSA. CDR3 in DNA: TGTGCCAGCAGCAGGGACGGCGATCAGCCCCAGCATTTT. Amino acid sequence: CASSRDGDQPQHF.

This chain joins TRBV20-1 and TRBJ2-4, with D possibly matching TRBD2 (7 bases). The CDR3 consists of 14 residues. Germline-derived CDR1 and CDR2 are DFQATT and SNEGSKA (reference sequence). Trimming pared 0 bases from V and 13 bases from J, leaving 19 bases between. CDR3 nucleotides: TGCAGTGCTAGAGATCTCGGAGGGGGGGCTGAGCAGTACTTC. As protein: CSARDLGGGAEQYF.